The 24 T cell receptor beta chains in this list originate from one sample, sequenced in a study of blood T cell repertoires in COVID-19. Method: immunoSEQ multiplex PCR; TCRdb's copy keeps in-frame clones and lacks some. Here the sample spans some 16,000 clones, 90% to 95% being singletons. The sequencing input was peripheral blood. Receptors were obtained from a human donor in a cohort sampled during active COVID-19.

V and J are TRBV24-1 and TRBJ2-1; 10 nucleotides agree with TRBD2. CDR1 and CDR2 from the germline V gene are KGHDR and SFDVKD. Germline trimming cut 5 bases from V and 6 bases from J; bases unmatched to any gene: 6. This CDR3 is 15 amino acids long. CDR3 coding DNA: TGTGCCACCAGTGCCCTCCTAGCGGGGGCCAATGAGCAGTTCTTC. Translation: CATSALLAGANEQFF.

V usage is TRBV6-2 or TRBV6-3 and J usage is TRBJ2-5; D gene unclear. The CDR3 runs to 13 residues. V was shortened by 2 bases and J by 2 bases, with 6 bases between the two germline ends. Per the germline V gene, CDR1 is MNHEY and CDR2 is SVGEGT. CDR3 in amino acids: CASSYAEQETQYF. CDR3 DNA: TGTGCCAGCAGTTACGCGGAGCAAGAGACCCAGTACTTC.

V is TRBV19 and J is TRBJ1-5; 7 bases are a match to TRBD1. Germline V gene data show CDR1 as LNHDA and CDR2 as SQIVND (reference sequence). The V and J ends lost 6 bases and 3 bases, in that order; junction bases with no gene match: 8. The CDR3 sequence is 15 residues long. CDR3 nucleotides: TGTGCCAGTAGCCCTACGGGGACAGACAATCAGCCCCAGCATTTT. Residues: CASSPTGTDNQPQHF.

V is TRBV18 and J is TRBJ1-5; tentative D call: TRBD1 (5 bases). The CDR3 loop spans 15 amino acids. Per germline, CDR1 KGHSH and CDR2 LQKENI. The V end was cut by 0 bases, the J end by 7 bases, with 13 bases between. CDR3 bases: TGTGCCAGCTCACCACCGGGTGGGGGGGAGCAGCCCCAGCATTTT. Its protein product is CASSPPGGGEQPQHF.

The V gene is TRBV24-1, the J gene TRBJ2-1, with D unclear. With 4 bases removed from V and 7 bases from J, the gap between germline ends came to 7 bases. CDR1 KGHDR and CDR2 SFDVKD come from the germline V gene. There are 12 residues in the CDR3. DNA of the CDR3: TGTGCCACCAGTGACCTTAGTAATGAGCAGTTCTTC. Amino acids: CATSDLSNEQFF.

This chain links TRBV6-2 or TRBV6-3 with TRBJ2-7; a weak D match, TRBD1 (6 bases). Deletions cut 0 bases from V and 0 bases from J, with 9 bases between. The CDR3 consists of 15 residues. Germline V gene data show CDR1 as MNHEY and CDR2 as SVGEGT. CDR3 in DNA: TGTGCCAGCAGTTACTCCCAGGGGACCTCCTACGAGCAGTACTTC. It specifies CASSYSQGTSYEQYF.

CDR3 DNA: TGTGCCTGGAGGGCGGGACTGTATAACACCGGGGAGCTGTTTTTT. Encoded protein: CAWRAGLYNTGELFF. V and J are TRBV30 and TRBJ2-2; TRBD2 might be the D (6 bases). Germline CDR1 reads GTSNPN; CDR2 reads SVGIG (reference sequence). The CDR3 covers 15 residues. V was cut by 3 bases and J by 2 bases, with 13 bases left in between. Filled out from reference TRBV30 and TRBJ2-2, the complete variable domain reads SQTIHQWPATLVQPVGSPLSLECTVEGTSNPNLYWYRQAAGRGLQLLFYSVGIGQISSEVPQNLSASRPQDRQFILSSKKLLLSDSGFYLCAWRAGLYNTGELFFGEGSRLTVL.

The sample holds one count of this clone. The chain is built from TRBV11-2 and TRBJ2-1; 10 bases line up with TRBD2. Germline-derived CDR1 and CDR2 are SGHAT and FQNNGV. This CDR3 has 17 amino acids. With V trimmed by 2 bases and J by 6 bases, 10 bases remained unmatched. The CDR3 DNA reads TGTGCCAGCAGCTTACTTCAGAGCGGGAGGGCCCTCAATGAGCAGTTCTTC. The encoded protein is CASSLLQSGRALNEQFF.

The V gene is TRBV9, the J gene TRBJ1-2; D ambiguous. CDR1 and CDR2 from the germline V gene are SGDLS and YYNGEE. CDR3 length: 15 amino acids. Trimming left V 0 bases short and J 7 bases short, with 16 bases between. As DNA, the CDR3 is TGTGCCAGCAGCGTAGAAGGGTCAGGACTTGGTGGCTACACCTTC. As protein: CASSVEGSGLGGYTF.

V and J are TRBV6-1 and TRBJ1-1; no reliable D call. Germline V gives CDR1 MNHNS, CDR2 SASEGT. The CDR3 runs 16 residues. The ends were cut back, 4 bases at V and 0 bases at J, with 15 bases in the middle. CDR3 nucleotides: TGTGCCAGCAGTGTAGGTTACAGTTTCATGAACACTGAAGCTTTCTTT. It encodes CASSVGYSFMNTEAFF.

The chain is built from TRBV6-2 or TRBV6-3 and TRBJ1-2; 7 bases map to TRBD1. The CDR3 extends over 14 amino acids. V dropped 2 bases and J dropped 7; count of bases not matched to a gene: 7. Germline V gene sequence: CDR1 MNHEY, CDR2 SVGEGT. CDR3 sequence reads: CASSYPPTGFGYTF. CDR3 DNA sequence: TGTGCCAGCAGTTACCCTCCGACAGGGTTTGGCTACACCTTC.

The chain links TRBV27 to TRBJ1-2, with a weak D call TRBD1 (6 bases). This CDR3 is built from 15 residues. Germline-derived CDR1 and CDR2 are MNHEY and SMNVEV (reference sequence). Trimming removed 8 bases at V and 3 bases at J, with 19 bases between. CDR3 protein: CASCPTGTPYYGYTF. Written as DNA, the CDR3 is TGTGCCAGCTGTCCAACAGGGACCCCCTACTATGGCTACACCTTC.

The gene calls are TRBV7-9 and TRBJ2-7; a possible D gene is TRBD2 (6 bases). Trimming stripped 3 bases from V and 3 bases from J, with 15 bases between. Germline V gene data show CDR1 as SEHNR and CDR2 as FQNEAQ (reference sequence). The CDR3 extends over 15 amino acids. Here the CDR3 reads CASSLGTFNLYEQYF. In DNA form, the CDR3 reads TGTGCCAGCAGCTTGGGGACTTTCAATCTCTACGAGCAGTACTTC. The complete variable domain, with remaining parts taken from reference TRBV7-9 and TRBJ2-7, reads DTGVSQNPRHKITKRGQNVTFRCDPISEHNRLYWYRQTLGQGPEFLTYFQNEAQLEKSRLLSDRFSAERPKGSFSTLEIQRTEQGDSAMYLCASSLGTFNLYEQYFGPGTRLTVT.

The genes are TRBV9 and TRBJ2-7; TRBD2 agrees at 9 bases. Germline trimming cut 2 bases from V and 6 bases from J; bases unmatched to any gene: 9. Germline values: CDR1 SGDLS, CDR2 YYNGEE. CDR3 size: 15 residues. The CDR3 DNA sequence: TGTGCCAGCAGCGTGTCTAGCGGGATGCGTGGCGAGCAGTACTTC. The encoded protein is CASSVSSGMRGEQYF. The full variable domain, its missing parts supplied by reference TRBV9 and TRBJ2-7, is DSGVTQTPKHLITATGQRVTLRCSPRSGDLSVYWYQQSLDQGLQFLIQYYNGEERAKGNILERFSAQQFPDLHSELNLSSLELGDSALYFCASSVSSGMRGEQYFGPGTRLTVT.

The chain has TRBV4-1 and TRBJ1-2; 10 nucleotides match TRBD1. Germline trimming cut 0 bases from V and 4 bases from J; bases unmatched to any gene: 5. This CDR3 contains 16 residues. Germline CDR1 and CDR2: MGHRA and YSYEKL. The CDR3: CASSQDGGTGAYGYTF. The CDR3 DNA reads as TGCGCCAGCAGCCAAGATGGGGGGACAGGGGCCTATGGCTACACCTTC.

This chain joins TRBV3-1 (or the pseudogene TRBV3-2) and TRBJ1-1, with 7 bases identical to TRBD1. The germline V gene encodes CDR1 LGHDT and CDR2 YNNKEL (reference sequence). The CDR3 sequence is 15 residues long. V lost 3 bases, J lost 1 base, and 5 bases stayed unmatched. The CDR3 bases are TGTGCCAGCAGCCAGCACAGGGGACCGAACACTGAAGCTTTCTTT. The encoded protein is CASSQHRGPNTEAFF.

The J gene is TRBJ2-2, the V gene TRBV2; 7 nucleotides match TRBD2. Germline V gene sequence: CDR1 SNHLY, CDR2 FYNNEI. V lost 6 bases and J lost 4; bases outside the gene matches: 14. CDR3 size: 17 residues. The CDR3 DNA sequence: TGTGCCAGCAGCCCTTTGACTAGCCGTTCCCGCACCGGGGAGCTGTTTTTT. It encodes CASSPLTSRSRTGELFF.

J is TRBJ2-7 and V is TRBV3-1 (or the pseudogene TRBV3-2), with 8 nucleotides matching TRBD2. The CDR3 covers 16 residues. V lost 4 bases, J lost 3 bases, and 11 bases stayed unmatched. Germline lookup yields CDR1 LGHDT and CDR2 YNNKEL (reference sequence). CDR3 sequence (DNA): TGTGCCAGCAGCCTGAGACCGGGACTAGGTTTCTACGAGCAGTACTTC. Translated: CASSLRPGLGFYEQYF.

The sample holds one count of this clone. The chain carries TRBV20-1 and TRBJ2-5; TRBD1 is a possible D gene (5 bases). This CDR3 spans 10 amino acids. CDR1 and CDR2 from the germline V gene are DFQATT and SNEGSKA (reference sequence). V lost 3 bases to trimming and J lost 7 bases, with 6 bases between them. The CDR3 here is CSASTGTQYF. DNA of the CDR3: TGCAGTGCTAGTACAGGGACCCAGTACTTC.

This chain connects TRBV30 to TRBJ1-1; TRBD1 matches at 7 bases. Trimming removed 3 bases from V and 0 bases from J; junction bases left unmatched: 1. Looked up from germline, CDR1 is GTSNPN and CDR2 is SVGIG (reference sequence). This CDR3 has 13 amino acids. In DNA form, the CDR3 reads TGTGCCTGGAGGGGACAGCTGAACACTGAAGCTTTCTTT. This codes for CAWRGQLNTEAFF. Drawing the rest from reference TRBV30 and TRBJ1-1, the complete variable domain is SQTIHQWPATLVQPVGSPLSLECTVEGTSNPNLYWYRQAAGRGLQLLFYSVGIGQISSEVPQNLSASRPQDRQFILSSKKLLLSDSGFYLCAWRGQLNTEAFFGQGTRLTVV.

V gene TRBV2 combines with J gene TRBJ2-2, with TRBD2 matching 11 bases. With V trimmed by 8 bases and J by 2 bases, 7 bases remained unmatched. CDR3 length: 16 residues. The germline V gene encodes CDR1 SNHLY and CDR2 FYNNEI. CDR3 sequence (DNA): TGTGCCAGCGACGGTGGGACTAGCGGAAACACCGGGGAGCTGTTTTTT. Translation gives CASDGGTSGNTGELFF.

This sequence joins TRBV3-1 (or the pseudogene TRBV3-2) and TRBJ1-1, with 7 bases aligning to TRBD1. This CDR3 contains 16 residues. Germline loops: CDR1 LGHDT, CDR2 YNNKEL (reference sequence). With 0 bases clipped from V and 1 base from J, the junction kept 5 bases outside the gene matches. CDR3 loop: CASSQEPGQRNTEAFF. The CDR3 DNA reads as TGTGCCAGCAGCCAAGAGCCGGGACAGAGGAACACTGAAGCTTTCTTT.

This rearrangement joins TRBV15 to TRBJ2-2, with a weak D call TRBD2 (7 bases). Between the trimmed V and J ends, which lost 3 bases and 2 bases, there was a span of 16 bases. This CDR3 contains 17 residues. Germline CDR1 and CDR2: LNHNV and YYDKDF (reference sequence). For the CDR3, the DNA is TGTGCCACCAGCAGCCAACCTGGGGGGGCTAACACCGGGGAGCTGTTTTTT. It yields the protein CATSSQPGGANTGELFF.

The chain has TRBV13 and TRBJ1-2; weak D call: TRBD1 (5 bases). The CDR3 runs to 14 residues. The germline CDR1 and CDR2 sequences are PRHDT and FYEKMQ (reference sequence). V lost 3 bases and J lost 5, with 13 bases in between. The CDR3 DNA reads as TGTGCCAGCAGCTTGACTGGGGCTGGATATGGCTACACCTTC. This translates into CASSLTGAGYGYTF.